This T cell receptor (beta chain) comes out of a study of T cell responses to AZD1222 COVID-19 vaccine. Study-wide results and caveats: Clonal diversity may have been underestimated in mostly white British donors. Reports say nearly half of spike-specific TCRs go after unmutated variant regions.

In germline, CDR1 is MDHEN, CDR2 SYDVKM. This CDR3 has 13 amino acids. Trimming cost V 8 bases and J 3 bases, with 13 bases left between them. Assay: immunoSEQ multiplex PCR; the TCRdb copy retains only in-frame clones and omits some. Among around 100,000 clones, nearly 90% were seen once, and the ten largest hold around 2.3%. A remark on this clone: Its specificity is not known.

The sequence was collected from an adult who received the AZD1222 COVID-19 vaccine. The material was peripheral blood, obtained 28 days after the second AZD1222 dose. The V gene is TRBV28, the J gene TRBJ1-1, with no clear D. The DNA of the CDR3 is TGTGCCAGCTCCCTGGATGGGGACACTGAAGCTTTCTTT. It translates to CASSLDGDTEAFF. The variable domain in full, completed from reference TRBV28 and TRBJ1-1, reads DVKVTQSSRYLVKRTGEKVFLECVQDMDHENMFWYRQDPGLGLRLIYFSYDVKMKEKGDIPEGYSVSREKKERFSLILESASTNQTSMYLCASSLDGDTEAFFGQGTRLTVV.